A single sample is the source of the 2 T cell receptor beta chains below, sequenced in a study of blood T cells in healthy people across ages. Next came a second PCR, run for about 7 to 12 cycles, which used a sample-barcoded 5' primer along with a J-beta primer mix. TCRdb reanalysed the 5' RACE reads using MiXCR and keeps one entry per CDR3 protein. The table includes nearly 1 million distinct CDR3 sequences, just over 50% detected once. Sequencing was carried out using blood. Source of these receptors: an older woman in good health.

CDR3 region: CASSLETAPYEQYF. DNA of the CDR3: TGTGCCAGCAGCTTGGAAACTGCACCCTACGAGCAGTACTTC. The chain has TRBV7-8 and TRBJ2-7, with D unclear. Germline-derived CDR1 and CDR2 are SGHVS and FQNEAQ. This CDR3 has 14 residues. With 3 bases removed from V and 2 bases from J, the gap between germline ends came to 11 bases.

This sequence joins TRBV10-3 and TRBJ2-5; D is perhaps TRBD2 (6 bases). The germline V gene has CDR1 ENHRY and CDR2 SYGVKD. Between the trimmed V and J ends, which lost 3 bases and 3 bases, there was a span of 14 bases. This CDR3 has 15 amino acids. Written as DNA, the CDR3 is TGTGCCATCAGTGAAGGGTTTAGCGGCAAAGAGACCCAGTACTTC. Residues: CAISEGFSGKETQYF.